Listed below are T cell receptor beta chains from one sample, sequenced in a study of OX40 agonist ivuxolimab in advanced cancers. The method was immunoSEQ multiplex PCR; TCRdb's version includes in-frame clones alone and lacks a portion of them. The sample lists under 50,000 clones, more than 75% occurring once. The sample consisted of CD4+ or CD8+ T cells sorted from blood, taken in a trial of the OX40 agonist ivuxolimab. All receptors come from an adult with an advanced solid tumor such as melanoma, head and neck, liver or kidney cancer. The conserved cysteine and the conserved F or W are not part of the CDR3 here. The order of the fields is J gene, V gene, D gene, CDR3 protein. A D gene is named only where the DNA matches it firmly.

TRBJ2-5	TRBV18	TRBD2	ASSPRGTSGGAGETQY
TRBJ2-5	TRBV4-3	TRBD2	ASSQMGGTHQETQY
TRBJ2-3	TRBV19	TRBD2	ASSVEAGGFTDTQY
TRBJ1-4	TRBV30	.	AWSASNEKLF
TRBJ1-2	TRBV7-8	.	ASSLSGTYGYT
TRBJ1-2	TRBV15	.	ATSKTGRVGYT
TRBJ2-2	TRBV28	TRBD1	ASSTGQGRGELF
TRBJ1-2	TRBV28	TRBD1	ASSSGTGALRGYT
TRBJ2-3	TRBV5-6	.	ASSLSPFSTDTQY
TRBJ1-2	TRBV6-4	.	ATSRGEGNGYT
TRBJ1-1	TRBV9	.	ASSVGQSSGTEAF
TRBJ1-2	TRBV28	TRBD1	ASSSAGQDPSNYGYT
TRBJ1-6	TRBV2	TRBD1	ACRDRGLNNSPLH
TRBJ2-7	TRBV15	TRBD2	ATSRALAGGRAEQY
TRBJ1-6	TRBV7-2	.	ASSLDTASGSPLH
TRBJ1-1	TRBV18	.	ASSPDLGSPEAF
TRBJ2-7	TRBV5-1	TRBD2	ASSLEAGTNEQY
TRBJ1-3	TRBV28	.	ASSLDEGVGGLRNTIY
TRBJ2-5	TRBV5-1	TRBD1	ASSLGQGAPETQY